The 29 T cell receptor beta chains presented below share a single source sample, sequenced in a study of blood T cell repertoires in COVID-19. Using immunoSEQ multiplex PCR, the repertoire was profiled, and TCRdb retains in-frame clones only, with some absent. The repertoire holds 130,000 to 150,000 clones, with approximately 80% as singletons. Sequencing was performed on peripheral blood. The receptors derive from a human donor with acute or convalescent COVID-19. The donor label of this sample is uncertain.

J is TRBJ1-4 and V is TRBV12-3 or TRBV12-4; D remains unclear. Deletions cut 2 bases from V and 7 bases from J, with 8 bases between. The CDR3 is 13 amino acids. CDR3 in DNA: TGTGCCAGCAGTTTATCGGCGGTTGAAAAACTGTTTTTT. Its translation: CASSLSAVEKLFF.

The genes are TRBV19 and TRBJ1-2; perhaps TRBD1 as D (6 bases). The CDR3 is made up of 17 amino acids. Germline CDR1 reads LNHDA; CDR2 reads SQIVND (reference sequence). V was clipped by 2 bases and J by 0 bases, with 16 bases between them. The CDR3 region is CASSISVRGGANYGYTF. The CDR3 DNA reads as TGTGCCAGTAGTATAAGCGTCAGGGGCGGAGCTAACTATGGCTACACCTTC.

This CDR3 reads CACSRRETEAFF. The CDR3 DNA reads as TGTGCCTGCTCAAGGCGGGAGACTGAAGCTTTCTTT. The chain joins TRBV30 to TRBJ1-1; the D is unclear. The ends were cut back, 6 bases at V and 5 bases at J, with 13 bases in the middle. The CDR3 has 12 amino acids. Germline CDR1 and CDR2: GTSNPN and SVGIG (reference sequence). Complete variable domain (other parts from reference TRBV30 and TRBJ1-1): SQTIHQWPATLVQPVGSPLSLECTVEGTSNPNLYWYRQAAGRGLQLLFYSVGIGQISSEVPQNLSASRPQDRQFILSSKKLLLSDSGFYLCACSRRETEAFFGQGTRLTVV.

The V and J genes are TRBV29-1 and TRBJ1-1; tentatively, D is TRBD1 (6 bases). CDR3 length equals 12 residues. V shed 4 bases and J shed 8 bases, with 14 bases lying between them. CDR1 SQVTM and CDR2 ANQGSEA come from the germline V gene. The CDR3: CSVVWAGTEAFF. The CDR3 DNA follows: TGCAGCGTTGTTTGGGCTGGGACAGAAGCTTTCTTT.

The CDR3, as DNA: TGTGCCAGCAGGCAGACAGGGGTAGATACGCAGTATTTT. Amino acids: CASRQTGVDTQYF. The chain joins TRBV27 to TRBJ2-3; 8 nucleotides match TRBD1. V was clipped by 6 bases and J by 5 bases; unmatched bases: 4. The CDR3 is 13 residues long. Germline V gives CDR1 MNHEY, CDR2 SMNVEV (reference sequence).

The chain uses TRBV24-1 and TRBJ2-5, with 10 bases matching TRBD1. V lost 4 bases to trimming and J lost 5 bases; unmatched junction nucleotides: 9. This CDR3 has 16 residues. CDR1 is KGHDR and CDR2 is SFDVKD in the germline V gene. For the CDR3, the DNA is TGTGCCACCAGTGAACGGACAGGGGGGTTATGGGAGACCCAGTACTTC. It specifies CATSERTGGLWETQYF.

The V and J genes are TRBV4-1 and TRBJ2-7; tentative D call: TRBD2 (5 bases). V lost 1 base and J lost 3, with 10 bases in between. Germline V gene sequence: CDR1 MGHRA, CDR2 YSYEKL. The CDR3 runs 14 residues. The CDR3 spells CASSQAAGSYEQYF. CDR3 in DNA: TGCGCCAGCAGCCAAGCGGCGGGCAGCTACGAGCAGTACTTC.

Comment on this clone: A junction end diverges from the germline sequence, so it may reflect a read error. V gene TRBV11-2 combines with J gene TRBJ1-1; D not resolved. The CDR3 contains 12 residues. Germline assignment: CDR1 SGHAT and CDR2 FQNNGV. The CDR3 nucleotides are TGTGCCAGCGGCTTACCGAGCACTGAAGCTTTCTTT. Amino acid sequence: CASGLPSTEAFF. Full variable domain (rest looked up from reference TRBV11-2 and TRBJ1-1): EAGVAQSPRYKIIEKRQSVAFWCNPISGHATLYWYQQILGQGPKLLIQFQNNGVVDDSQLPKDRFSAERLKGVDSTLKIQPAKLEDSAVYLCASGLPSTEAFFGQGTRLTVV.

The CDR3 is CASGPGHIIYGYTF. DNA for the CDR3: TGTGCTAGTGGACCTGGACACATCATCTATGGCTACACCTTC. This chain uses TRBV12-5 with TRBJ1-2, with a weak D call TRBD1 (5 bases). The V end was cut by 6 bases, the J end by 4 bases, with 15 bases between. Germline CDR1 LGHNT, CDR2 FRNRAP. The CDR3 consists of 14 residues.

The chain employs TRBV30 and TRBJ2-7; D may be TRBD2 (5 bases). V gave up 6 bases and J gave up 4 bases, with 10 bases separating them. This CDR3 spans 11 amino acids. Germline V lookup: CDR1 GTSNPN, CDR2 SVGIG (reference sequence). This CDR3 reads CACLRGYEQYF. Here the CDR3 DNA reads TGTGCCTGTTTACGGGGTTACGAGCAGTACTTC.

This clone is a singleton in its sample. This rearrangement joins TRBV4-1 to TRBJ2-7; a possible D gene is TRBD1 (5 bases). From germline, CDR1 is MGHRA and CDR2 YSYEKL. V was cut by 0 bases and J by 5 bases, with 8 bases left in between. The CDR3 has 13 residues. In nucleotides, the CDR3 is TGCGCCAGCAGCCAAGAAACCAGGGACGAGCAGTACTTC. Translating it yields CASSQETRDEQYF.

The J gene is TRBJ1-1, the V gene TRBV27; TRBD1 aligns across 7 bases. The CDR3 length is 14 residues. J lost 0 bases, V lost 3 bases, and 1 base had no gene match. Germline assignment: CDR1 MNHEY and CDR2 SMNVEV (reference sequence). CDR3 bases: TGTGCCAGCAGTTTCGGGACAGTGAACACTGAAGCTTTCTTT. It yields the protein CASSFGTVNTEAFF.

This chain uses TRBV6-4 with TRBJ1-2, with D possibly matching TRBD1 (5 bases). V dropped 2 bases and J dropped 2 bases, with 9 bases sitting between them. The CDR3 is 14 residues long. Germline lookup yields CDR1 MRHNA and CDR2 SNTAGT. The DNA for the CDR3 is TGTGCCAGCAGTGACGGGGCATTCAACTATGGCTACACCTTC. Translating gives CASSDGAFNYGYTF.

This clone was recorded many times. V is TRBV29-1 and J is TRBJ1-2, with D tentatively TRBD1 (5 bases). The V end lost 1 base, the J end lost 1 base, and 13 bases lay between the germline ends. The CDR3 covers 15 residues. Germline V lookup: CDR1 SQVTM, CDR2 ANQGSEA. CDR3 nucleotide sequence: TGCAGCGTTGAAGGCGGGGCAGGGATTAACTATGGCTACACCTTC. Its translation is CSVEGGAGINYGYTF.

V gene TRBV3-1 (or the pseudogene TRBV3-2) combines with J gene TRBJ2-2; 7 positions agree with TRBD2. The ends lost 7 bases at V and 3 bases at J; junction bases unmatched: 5. Germline V gene sequence: CDR1 LGHDT, CDR2 YNNKEL (reference sequence). The CDR3 length is 14 residues. The CDR3 nucleotides read TGTGCCAGCACCCTGGGAGGGTACACCGGGGAGCTGTTTTTT. Its translation is CASTLGGYTGELFF.

The genes are TRBV27 and TRBJ2-2; 10 bases fit TRBD1. With 3 bases clipped from V and 5 bases from J, the junction kept 3 bases outside the gene matches. CDR1 is MNHEY, CDR2 SMNVEV, per germline (reference sequence). This CDR3 is 15 amino acids long. The DNA of the CDR3 is TGTGCCAGCAGTTTCGACAGGGGGCGGACCGGGGAGCTGTTTTTT. Residues: CASSFDRGRTGELFF.

The chain couples TRBV6-1 to TRBJ1-1; 10 positions agree with TRBD1. This CDR3 is built from 16 residues. J was trimmed by 5 bases and V by 0 bases; bases with no gene match: 6. Germline loops: CDR1 MNHNS, CDR2 SASEGT. The CDR3 here is CASSEAYGQGDTEAFF. CDR3 bases: TGTGCCAGCAGTGAAGCGTATGGACAGGGGGATACTGAAGCTTTCTTT.

The genes are TRBV6-5 and TRBJ1-4, with D hard to call. This CDR3 comprises 12 residues. The V and J ends lost 8 bases and 4 bases respectively, with 8 bases between them. CDR1 is MNHEY, CDR2 SVGAGI, per germline. The DNA of the CDR3 is TGTGCCAGCTCCACCTATAATGAAAAACTGTTTTTT. It translates to CASSTYNEKLFF.

The chain employs TRBV18 and TRBJ2-1; TRBD2 matches 8 bases. Germline-derived CDR1 and CDR2 are KGHSH and LQKENI. This CDR3 has 14 amino acids. V lost 6 bases to trimming and J lost 6 bases; unmatched junction nucleotides: 7. The CDR3 nucleotides read TGTGCCAGCTCTCCCGGGGGGGCGAGCAATGAGCAGTTCTTC. Translated: CASSPGGASNEQFF.

The J gene is TRBJ2-7, the V gene TRBV7-6, with D possibly TRBD2 on 5 matching bases. The germline V and J ends were trimmed by 5 bases and 0 bases, with 11 bases remaining between them. CDR3 size: 14 residues. CDR1 and CDR2 (germline): SGHVS, FNYEAQ. The CDR3 DNA sequence: TGTGCCAGCAGCCCCCGCGGAGGCTCCTACGAGCAGTACTTC. It codes for CASSPRGGSYEQYF.

The rearrangement uses TRBV5-4 and TRBJ2-3, with 10 bases aligning to TRBD1. CDR1 SGHNT and CDR2 YYREEE come from the germline V gene (reference sequence). With V trimmed by 5 bases and J by 7 bases, 7 bases remained unmatched. The CDR3 contains 14 residues. CDR3 nucleotide sequence: TGTGCCAGCAGGGACGGGACAGGGGTGAATACGCAGTATTTT. This gives the protein CASRDGTGVNTQYF.

The gene calls are TRBV7-8 and TRBJ2-7; weak D call: TRBD1 (6 bases). Germline CDR1 SGHVS, CDR2 FQNEAQ. The germline V and J ends were trimmed by 5 bases and 0 bases, with 17 bases remaining between them. The CDR3 has 16 residues. CDR3 in amino acids: CASSLTWGPSSYEQYF. As DNA, the CDR3 is TGTGCCAGCAGCCTTACTTGGGGGCCTAGCTCCTACGAGCAGTACTTC.

J is TRBJ2-7 and V is TRBV28, with 7 bases aligning to TRBD2. The CDR3 length is 15 residues. Unmatched junction bases numbered 13, after V lost 6 bases and J lost 5 bases. Per the germline V gene, CDR1 is MDHEN and CDR2 is SYDVKM. For the CDR3, the DNA is TGTGCCAGCAGCCTTACTGGGGGGGGGAAGAACGAGCAGTACTTC. Translating it yields CASSLTGGGKNEQYF.

The V call is TRBV4-2, the J call TRBJ1-4; TRBD1 agrees at 7 bases. With 0 bases clipped from V and 7 bases from J, the junction kept 14 bases outside the gene matches. The germline CDR1 and CDR2 sequences are LGHNA and YNFKEQ. CDR3 length: 18 amino acids. Written as DNA, the CDR3 is TGTGCCAGCAGCCAAGAAAGGAGACAGGGCCAGCGTAGTGAAAAACTGTTTTTT. Its translation is CASSQERRQGQRSEKLFF.

V usage is TRBV4-1 and J usage is TRBJ1-6; 11 bases are a match to TRBD1. Germline CDR1 MGHRA, CDR2 YSYEKL. J was trimmed by 10 bases and V by 0 bases; bases with no gene match: 8. This CDR3 is 17 amino acids long. The CDR3 DNA is TGCGCCAGCAGCCAAGACCTTGGACAGGGGGCAAAGTCACCCCTCCACTTT. Its protein is CASSQDLGQGAKSPLHF.

The CDR3 is CASRDRAHNEQFF. Written as DNA, the CDR3 is TGTGCCAGCAGGGACAGGGCACACAATGAGCAGTTCTTC. The chain is built from TRBV2 and TRBJ2-1; 8 bases agree with TRBD1. With V trimmed by 6 bases and J by 5 bases, 3 bases remained unmatched. The CDR3 is 13 amino acids. Germline assignment: CDR1 SNHLY and CDR2 FYNNEI.

The genes are TRBV19 and TRBJ2-5; 8 bases match TRBD1. The trim removed 5 bases at V and 1 base at J, leaving 6 bases unmatched. This CDR3 is 15 amino acids long. Per the germline V gene, CDR1 is LNHDA and CDR2 is SQIVND (reference sequence). The CDR3, as DNA: TGTGCCAGTAGTGCCGGACAGGGACTCCAAGAGACCCAGTACTTC. Translating gives CASSAGQGLQETQYF.

This rearrangement joins TRBV14 to TRBJ1-2; maybe TRBD1 (6 bases). The CDR3 has 13 residues. With 4 bases removed from V and 8 bases from J, the gap between germline ends came to 14 bases. The germline V gene encodes CDR1 SGHDN and CDR2 FVKESK. The CDR3 sequence is CASSLRGGRGYTF. CDR3 bases: TGTGCCAGCAGCCTTCGGGGGGGGCGCGGCTACACCTTC.

This rearrangement joins TRBV5-1 to TRBJ1-1; TRBD1 agrees at 11 bases. CDR3 size: 15 residues. CDR1 is SGHRS and CDR2 is YFSETQ in the germline V gene. Unmatched junction bases numbered 8, after V lost 4 bases and J lost 6 bases. DNA of the CDR3: TGCGCCAGCAGCCAAAAGGGACAGGGGGGCTCTGAAGCTTTCTTT. It translates to CASSQKGQGGSEAFF.